This entry is about one T cell receptor beta chain. Generated by immunoSEQ multiplex PCR, the TCRdb table keeps only in-frame clones and is missing some. The sample consists of around 400,000 clones, roughly 90% of them appearing once. This sample was included in a study of blood T cell repertoires in COVID-19. On the study more broadly: PBMCs, B-cell-depleted T cells, or T cells were the source of the cDNA or gDNA that made up the material.

The CDR3 length is 13 residues. The V and J ends lost 8 bases and 9 bases, in that order; junction bases with no gene match: 11. CDR1 is MNHEY and CDR2 is SMNVEV in the germline V gene (reference sequence). This sequence joins TRBV27 and TRBJ2-7, with 9 bases aligning to TRBD1. The sequenced sample consisted of PBMCs or T cells enriched from blood (not recorded which). The TCR comes from a woman between 18 and 30 years old who had been exposed to COVID-19. The CDR3 DNA sequence: TGTGCCAGCCCGGGACAGGGTGAGTTTGGGCAGTACTTC. This encodes CASPGQGEFGQYF.